The 5 T cell receptor beta chains listed next were all sequenced from one sample in a study of T-cell memory formation after mild COVID-19. From the 5' RACE reads, TCRdb called clonotypes with MiXCR, one entry per CDR3 protein. The table has around 340,000 distinct CDR3 sequences, 20% to 25% seen once; the top ten hold around 12%. Material: PBMCs or a T cell subset sorted from them (not recorded which). These receptors all come from an adult woman who had mild COVID-19 (a few samples of this study predate the infection). Cell type and time point are not known.

The V and J genes are TRBV12-3 or TRBV12-4 and TRBJ2-2; 7 bases match TRBD1. V trimming: 3 bases; J trimming: 1 base; junction bases outside the gene matches: 5. The CDR3 sequence is 16 residues long. The CDR3, as DNA: TGTGCCAGCAGTTTTGACAGGGCCCAGAACACCGGGGAGCTGTTTTTT. This encodes CASSFDRAQNTGELFF.

This clonotype was seen many times. This chain joins TRBV9 and TRBJ1-1; D call uncertain. V lost 0 bases to trimming and J lost 1 base, with 4 bases between them. Per germline, CDR1 SGDLS and CDR2 YYNGEE. The CDR3 length is 13 residues. The CDR3 DNA follows: TGTGCCAGCAGCGTAGCTGCGAACACTGAAGCTTTCTTT. This codes for CASSVAANTEAFF.

This sequence joins TRBV27 and TRBJ1-1; D is undetermined. V shed 0 bases and J shed 1 base, with 6 bases lying between them. The CDR3 runs to 14 residues. The germline V gene encodes CDR1 MNHEY and CDR2 SMNVEV (reference sequence). The CDR3 region is CASSLSWANTEAFF. For the CDR3, the DNA is TGTGCCAGCAGTTTATCATGGGCGAACACTGAAGCTTTCTTT.

The genes are TRBV7-3 and TRBJ1-1, with TRBD1 matching 10 bases. This CDR3 region has 17 residues. Germline-derived CDR1 and CDR2 are SGHTA and FQGTGA. The V and J ends lost 2 bases and 1 base, in that order; junction bases with no gene match: 7. The CDR3, as DNA: TGTGCCAGCAGCTTACTCCCTCGGACAGGGGGGAACACTGAAGCTTTCTTT. It is translated as CASSLLPRTGGNTEAFF.

The chain links TRBV29-1 to TRBJ1-1; D is uncertain. Deletions cut 7 bases from V and 4 bases from J, with 16 bases between. Germline V gene lookup returns CDR1 SQVTM and CDR2 ANQGSEA. The CDR3 sequence is 13 residues long. The CDR3 DNA reads as TGCAGCGCCCTGGACGGCTACGGCACTGAAGCTTTCTTT. Protein product: CSALDGYGTEAFF.